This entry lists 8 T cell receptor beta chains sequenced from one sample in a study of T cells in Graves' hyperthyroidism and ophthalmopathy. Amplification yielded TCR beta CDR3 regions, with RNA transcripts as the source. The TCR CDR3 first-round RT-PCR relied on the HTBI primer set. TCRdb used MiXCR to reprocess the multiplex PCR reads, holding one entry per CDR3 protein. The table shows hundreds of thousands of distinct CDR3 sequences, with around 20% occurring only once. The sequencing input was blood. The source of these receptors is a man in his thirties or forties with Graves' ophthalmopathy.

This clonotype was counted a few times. CDR3 nucleotide sequence: TGTGCCATCAGCCGGGTCGAAGGGAATACGCAGTATTTT. As protein: CAISRVEGNTQYF. This rearrangement joins TRBV10-3 to TRBJ2-3, with D uncertain. Germline V gene data show CDR1 as ENHRY and CDR2 as SYGVKD. This CDR3 comprises 13 residues. V shed 6 bases and J shed 7 bases, with 14 bases lying between them.

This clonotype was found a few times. Written as DNA, the CDR3 is TGTGCCAGCAGACGAGGGACCACAGATACGCAGTATTTT. Translating gives CASRRGTTDTQYF. The chain recombines TRBV27 with TRBJ2-3; D tentatively reads TRBD1 or TRBD2 (5 bases each). This CDR3 contains 13 residues. V was pared by 6 bases and J by 2 bases, with 9 bases between. Germline lookup yields CDR1 MNHEY and CDR2 SMNVEV (reference sequence).

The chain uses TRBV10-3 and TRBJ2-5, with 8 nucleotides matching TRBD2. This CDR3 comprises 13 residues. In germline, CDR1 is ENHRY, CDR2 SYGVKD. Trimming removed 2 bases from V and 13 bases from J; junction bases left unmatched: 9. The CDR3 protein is CAISENEAGVSYF. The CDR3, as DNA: TGTGCCATCAGTGAGAACGAAGCGGGGGTGTCGTACTTC.

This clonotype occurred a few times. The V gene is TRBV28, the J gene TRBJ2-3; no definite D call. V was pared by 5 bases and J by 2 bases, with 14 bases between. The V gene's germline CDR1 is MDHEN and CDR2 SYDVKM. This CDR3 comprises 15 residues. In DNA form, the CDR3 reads TGTGCCAGCAGTGGGCTCCCCGCTACCACAGATACGCAGTATTTT. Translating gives CASSGLPATTDTQYF.

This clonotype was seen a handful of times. CDR3 sequence reads: CAISGVDNEQFF. The DNA of the CDR3 is TGTGCCATCAGTGGTGTTGACAATGAGCAGTTCTTC. The chain couples TRBV10-3 to TRBJ2-1; no clear D. The germline V gene encodes CDR1 ENHRY and CDR2 SYGVKD. The CDR3 is 12 amino acids. The ends were cut back, 4 bases at V and 5 bases at J, with 6 bases in the middle.

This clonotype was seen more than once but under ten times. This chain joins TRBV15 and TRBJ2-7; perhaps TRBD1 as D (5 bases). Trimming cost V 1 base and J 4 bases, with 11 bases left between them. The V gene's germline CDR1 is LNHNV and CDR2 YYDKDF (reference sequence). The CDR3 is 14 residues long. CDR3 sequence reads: CATSRGQTEYEQYF. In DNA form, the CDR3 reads TGTGCCACCAGCAGAGGACAGACGGAATACGAGCAGTACTTC.

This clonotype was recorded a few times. CDR3 sequence: CSARDLGGSSYNEQFF. The CDR3 region has the DNA TGCAGTGCTAGAGATTTGGGCGGGAGCTCCTACAATGAGCAGTTCTTC. The chain has TRBV20-1 and TRBJ2-1; TRBD2 matches at 7 bases. The length of the CDR3 is 16 residues. Germline V CDR1 and CDR2: DFQATT, SNEGSKA (reference sequence). V dropped 0 bases and J dropped 0; count of bases not matched to a gene: 5.

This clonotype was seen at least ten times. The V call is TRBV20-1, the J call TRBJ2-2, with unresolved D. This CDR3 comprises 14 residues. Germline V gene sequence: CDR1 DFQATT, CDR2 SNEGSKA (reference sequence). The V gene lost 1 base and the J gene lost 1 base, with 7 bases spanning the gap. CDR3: CSARGPLNTGELFF. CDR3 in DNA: TGCAGTGCTAGAGGGCCCCTGAACACCGGGGAGCTGTTTTTT.